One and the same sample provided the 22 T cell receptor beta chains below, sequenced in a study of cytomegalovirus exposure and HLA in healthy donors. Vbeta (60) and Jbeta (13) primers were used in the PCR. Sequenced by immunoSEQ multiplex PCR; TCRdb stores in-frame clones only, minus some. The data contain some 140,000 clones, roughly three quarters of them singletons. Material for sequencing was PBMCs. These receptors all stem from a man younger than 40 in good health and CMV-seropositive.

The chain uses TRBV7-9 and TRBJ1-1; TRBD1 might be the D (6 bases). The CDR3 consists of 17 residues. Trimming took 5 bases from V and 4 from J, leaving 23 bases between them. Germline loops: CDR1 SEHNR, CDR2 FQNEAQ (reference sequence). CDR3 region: CASSRGAGEGEGTEAFF. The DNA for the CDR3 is TGTGCCAGCAGCAGAGGGGCGGGCGAGGGGGAGGGCACTGAAGCTTTCTTT. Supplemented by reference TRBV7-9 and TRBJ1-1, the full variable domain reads DTGVSQNPRHKITKRGQNVTFRCDPISEHNRLYWYRQTLGQGPEFLTYFQNEAQLEKSRLLSDRFSAERPKGSFSTLEIQRTEQGDSAMYLCASSRGAGEGEGTEAFFGQGTRLTVV.

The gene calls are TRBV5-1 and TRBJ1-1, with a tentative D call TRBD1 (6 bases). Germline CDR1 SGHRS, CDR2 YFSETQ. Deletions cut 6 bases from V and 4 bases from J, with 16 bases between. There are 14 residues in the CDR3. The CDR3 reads CASTGLGGGTEAFF. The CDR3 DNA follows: TGCGCCAGCACCGGCCTGGGAGGGGGCACTGAAGCTTTCTTT.

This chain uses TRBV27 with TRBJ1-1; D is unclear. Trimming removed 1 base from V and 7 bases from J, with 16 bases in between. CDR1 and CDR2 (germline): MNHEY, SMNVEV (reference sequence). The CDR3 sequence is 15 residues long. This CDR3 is CASSLFAGSESEAFF. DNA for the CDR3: TGTGCCAGCAGTTTATTTGCCGGTAGTGAGAGTGAAGCTTTCTTT.

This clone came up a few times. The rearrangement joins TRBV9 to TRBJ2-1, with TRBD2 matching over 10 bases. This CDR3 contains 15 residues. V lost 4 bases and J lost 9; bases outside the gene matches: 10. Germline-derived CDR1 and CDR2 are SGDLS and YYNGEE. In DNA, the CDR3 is TGTGCCAGCAGCCCACCTAGCGGGAGACGCGGTGAGCAGTTCTTC. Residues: CASSPPSGRRGEQFF.

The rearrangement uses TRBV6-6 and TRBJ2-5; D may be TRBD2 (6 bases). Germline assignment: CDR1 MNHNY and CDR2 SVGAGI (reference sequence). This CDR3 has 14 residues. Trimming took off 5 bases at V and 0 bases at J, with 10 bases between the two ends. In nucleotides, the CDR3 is TGTGCCAGCAGTCGGGCGGGGAACCAAGAGACCCAGTACTTC. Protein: CASSRAGNQETQYF.

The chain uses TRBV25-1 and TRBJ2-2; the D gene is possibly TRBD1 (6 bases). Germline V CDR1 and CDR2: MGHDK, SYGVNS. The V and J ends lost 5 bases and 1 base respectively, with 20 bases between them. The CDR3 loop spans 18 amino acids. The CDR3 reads CASSYRAALQGNTGELFF. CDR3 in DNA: TGTGCCAGCAGTTATCGGGCAGCTCTACAGGGGAACACCGGGGAGCTGTTTTTT.

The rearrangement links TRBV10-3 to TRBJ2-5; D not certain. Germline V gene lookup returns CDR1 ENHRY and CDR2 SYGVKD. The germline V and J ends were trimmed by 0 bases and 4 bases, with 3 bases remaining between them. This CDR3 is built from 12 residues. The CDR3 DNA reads TGTGCCATCAGTGAGTCCGGAGAGACCCAGTACTTC. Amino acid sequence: CAISESGETQYF.

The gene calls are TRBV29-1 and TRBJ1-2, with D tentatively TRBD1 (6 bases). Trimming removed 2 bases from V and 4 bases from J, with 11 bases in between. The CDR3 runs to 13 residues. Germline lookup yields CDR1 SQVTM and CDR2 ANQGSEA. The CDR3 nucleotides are TGCAGCGTTGAAAAGGACAGTAGCTATGGCTACACCTTC. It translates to CSVEKDSSYGYTF.

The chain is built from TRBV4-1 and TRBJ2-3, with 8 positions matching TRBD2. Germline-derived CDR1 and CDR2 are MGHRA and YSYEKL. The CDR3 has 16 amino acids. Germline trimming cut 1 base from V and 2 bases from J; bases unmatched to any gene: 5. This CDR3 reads CASSQGLATYTDTQYF. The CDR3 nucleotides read TGCGCCAGCAGCCAAGGACTAGCGACATACACAGATACGCAGTATTTT.

The CDR3 DNA reads TGTGCCAGCAGTGGTAGCTACGAGCAGTACTTC. Translated: CASSGSYEQYF. The V gene is TRBV2, the J gene TRBJ2-7; no definite D call. This CDR3 has 11 amino acids. V was trimmed by 4 bases and J by 3 bases, leaving 4 bases between them. The germline V gene has CDR1 SNHLY and CDR2 FYNNEI.

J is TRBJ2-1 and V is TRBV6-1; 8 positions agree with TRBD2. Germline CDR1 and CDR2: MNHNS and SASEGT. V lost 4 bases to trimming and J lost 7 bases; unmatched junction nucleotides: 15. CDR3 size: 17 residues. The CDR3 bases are TGTGCCAGCAGTGGTTCCTCCGGGACTAGTGGGTTTAATGAGCAGTTCTTC. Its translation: CASSGSSGTSGFNEQFF.

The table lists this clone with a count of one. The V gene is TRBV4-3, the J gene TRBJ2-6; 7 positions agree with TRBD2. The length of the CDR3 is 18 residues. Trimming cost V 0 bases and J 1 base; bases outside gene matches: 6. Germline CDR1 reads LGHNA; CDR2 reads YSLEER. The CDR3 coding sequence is TGCGCCAGCAGCCAAGAGGGAGGGACGGGTTCTGGGGCCAACGTCCTGACTTTC. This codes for CASSQEGGTGSGANVLTF.

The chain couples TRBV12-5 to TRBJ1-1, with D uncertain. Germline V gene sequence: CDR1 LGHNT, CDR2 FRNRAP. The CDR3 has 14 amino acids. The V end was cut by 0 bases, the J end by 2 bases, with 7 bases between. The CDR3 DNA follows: TGTGCTAGTGGTTTGGTAGAGGTTAACACTGAAGCTTTCTTT. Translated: CASGLVEVNTEAFF.

For the CDR3, the DNA is TGTGCCAGTCAACCGGGACAGGGCCATGAAAAACTGTTTTTT. Amino acids: CASQPGQGHEKLFF. The gene calls are TRBV28 and TRBJ1-4, with 9 bases fitting TRBD1. The junction had 8 bases not matched to a gene; V was cut back by 9 bases and J by 6 bases. The CDR3 has 14 residues. Germline-derived CDR1 and CDR2 are MDHEN and SYDVKM.

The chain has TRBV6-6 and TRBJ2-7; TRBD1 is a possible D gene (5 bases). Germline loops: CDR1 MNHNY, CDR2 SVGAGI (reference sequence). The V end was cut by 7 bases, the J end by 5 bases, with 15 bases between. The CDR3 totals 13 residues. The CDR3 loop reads CASTTSGSHEQYF. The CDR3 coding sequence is TGTGCCAGCACTACATCAGGGTCCCACGAGCAGTACTTC.

The CDR3: CASSEPTGSTFYGYTF. In DNA form, the CDR3 reads TGTGCCAGCAGTGAACCGACAGGTTCCACCTTCTATGGCTACACCTTC. V is TRBV25-1 and J is TRBJ1-2, with D possibly being TRBD1 (6 bases). Trimming took off 2 bases at V and 4 bases at J, with 17 bases between the two ends. Per the germline V gene, CDR1 is MGHDK and CDR2 is SYGVNS. There are 16 residues in the CDR3.

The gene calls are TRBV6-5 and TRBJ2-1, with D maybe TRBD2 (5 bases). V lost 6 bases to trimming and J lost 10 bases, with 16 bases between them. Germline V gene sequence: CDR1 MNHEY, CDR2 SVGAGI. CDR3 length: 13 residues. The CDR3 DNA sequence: TGTGCCAGCAGGTTCATGGGGAGAGGAGAGCAGTTCTTC. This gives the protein CASRFMGRGEQFF.

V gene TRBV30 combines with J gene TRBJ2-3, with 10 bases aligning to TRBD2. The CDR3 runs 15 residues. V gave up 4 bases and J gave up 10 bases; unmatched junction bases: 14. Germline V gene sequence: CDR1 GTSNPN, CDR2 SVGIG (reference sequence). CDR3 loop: CAWTTSGIGAMAQYF. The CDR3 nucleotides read TGTGCCTGGACAACTAGCGGGATAGGTGCAATGGCGCAGTATTTT.

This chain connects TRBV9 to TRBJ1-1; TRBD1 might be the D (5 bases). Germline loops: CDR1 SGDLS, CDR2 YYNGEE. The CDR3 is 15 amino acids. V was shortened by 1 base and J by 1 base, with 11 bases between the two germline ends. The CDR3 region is CASSVLQVGNTEAFF. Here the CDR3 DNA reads TGTGCCAGCAGCGTACTACAGGTGGGGAACACTGAAGCTTTCTTT.

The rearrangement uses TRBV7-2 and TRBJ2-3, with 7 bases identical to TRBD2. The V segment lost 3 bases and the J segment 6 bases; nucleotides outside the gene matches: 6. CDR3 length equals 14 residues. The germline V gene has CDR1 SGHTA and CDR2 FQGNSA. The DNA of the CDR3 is TGTGCCAGCAGCTTCTCAGCGGGGACCGATACGCAGTATTTT. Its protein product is CASSFSAGTDTQYF. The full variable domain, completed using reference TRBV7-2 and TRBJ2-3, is GAGVSQSPSNKVTEKGKDVELRCDPISGHTALYWYRQSLGQGLEFLIYFQGNSAPDKSGLPSDRFSAERTGGSVSTLTIQRTQQEDSAVYLCASSFSAGTDTQYFGPGTRLTVL.

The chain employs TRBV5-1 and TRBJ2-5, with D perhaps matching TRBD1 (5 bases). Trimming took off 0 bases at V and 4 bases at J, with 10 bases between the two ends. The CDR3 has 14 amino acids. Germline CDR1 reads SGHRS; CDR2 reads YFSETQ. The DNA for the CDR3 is TGCGCCAGCAGCTTGGAGGCAGGGCGAGAGACCCAGTACTTC. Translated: CASSLEAGRETQYF.

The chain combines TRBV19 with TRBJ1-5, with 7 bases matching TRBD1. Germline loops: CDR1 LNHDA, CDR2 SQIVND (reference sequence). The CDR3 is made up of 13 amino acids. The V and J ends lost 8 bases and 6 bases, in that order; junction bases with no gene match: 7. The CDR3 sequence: CASYDREGQPQHF. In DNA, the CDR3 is TGTGCCAGTTACGACAGGGAAGGTCAGCCCCAGCATTTT. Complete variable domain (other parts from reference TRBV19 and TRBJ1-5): DGGITQSPKYLFRKEGQNVTLSCEQNLNHDAMYWYRQDPGQGLRLIYYSQIVNDFQKGDIAEGYSVSREKKESFPLTVTSAQKNPTAFYLCASYDREGQPQHFGDGTRLSIL.